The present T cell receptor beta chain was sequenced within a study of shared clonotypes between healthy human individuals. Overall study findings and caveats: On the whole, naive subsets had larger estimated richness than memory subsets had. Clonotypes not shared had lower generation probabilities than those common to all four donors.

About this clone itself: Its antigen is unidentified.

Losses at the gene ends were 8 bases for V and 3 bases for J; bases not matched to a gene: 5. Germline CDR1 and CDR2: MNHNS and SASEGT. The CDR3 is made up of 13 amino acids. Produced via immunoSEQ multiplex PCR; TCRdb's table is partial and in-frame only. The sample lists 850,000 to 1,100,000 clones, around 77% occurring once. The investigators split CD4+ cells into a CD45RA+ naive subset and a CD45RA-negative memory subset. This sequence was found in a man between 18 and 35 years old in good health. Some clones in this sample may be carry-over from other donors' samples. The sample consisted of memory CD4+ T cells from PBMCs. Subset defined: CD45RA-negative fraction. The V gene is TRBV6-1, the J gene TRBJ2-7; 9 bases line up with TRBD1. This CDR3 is CASRDRVLYEQYF. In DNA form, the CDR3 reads TGTGCCAGCCGGGACAGGGTTCTCTACGAGCAGTACTTC.